Each of the 19 T cell receptor beta chains below was sequenced from the same sample in a study of blood T cell repertoires in COVID-19. TCRdb keeps only in-frame clones here, not all; method: immunoSEQ multiplex PCR. The sample yields roughly 45,000 clones, about 88% seen once. The sample consisted of peripheral blood. The receptors were gathered from a man between 65 and 85 years old with active COVID-19.

The chain is built from TRBV6-5 and TRBJ2-7, with D maybe TRBD1 (6 bases). V lost 6 bases, J lost 2 bases, and 17 bases lay in between. From germline, CDR1 is MNHEY and CDR2 SVGAGI. The CDR3 runs to 15 residues. The CDR3 DNA sequence: TGTGCCAGCAGCCTCCCCCGGGACATCCCCTACGAGCAGTACTTC. Protein: CASSLPRDIPYEQYF.

The chain combines TRBV11-1 with TRBJ2-3, with 8 bases matching TRBD2. Germline V lookup: CDR1 SGHAT, CDR2 FQDESV (reference sequence). The V and J ends lost 2 bases and 6 bases, in that order; junction bases with no gene match: 7. This CDR3 is built from 15 residues. The CDR3 DNA reads TGTGCCAGCAGCTTAATAAGCACTAGCGGTGATACGCAGTATTTT. Translated, it gives CASSLISTSGDTQYF.

This chain joins TRBV18 and TRBJ1-4; D ambiguous. Germline V CDR1 and CDR2: KGHSH, LQKENI. V gave up 2 bases and J gave up 7 bases, with 14 bases separating them. The CDR3 is 15 residues long. The chain's CDR3 is CASSPVFSFGEKLFF. CDR3 bases: TGTGCCAGCTCACCAGTTTTTAGTTTTGGTGAAAAACTGTTTTTT. The full variable domain, its missing parts supplied by reference TRBV18 and TRBJ1-4, is NAGVMQNPRHLVRRRGQEARLRCSPMKGHSHVYWYRQLPEEGLKFMVYLQKENIIDESGMPKERFSAEFPKEGPSILRIQQVVRGDSAAYFCASSPVFSFGEKLFFGSGTQLSVL.

This clone occurred once. The chain uses TRBV18 and TRBJ2-3; no clear D. The CDR3 loop spans 12 amino acids. V lost 5 bases to trimming and J lost 0 bases, with 3 bases between them. Germline-derived CDR1 and CDR2 are KGHSH and LQKENI. This CDR3 reads CASSSSTDTQYF. The CDR3 region has the DNA TGTGCCAGCTCATCTAGCACAGATACGCAGTATTTT. Together with reference TRBV18 and TRBJ2-3, the CDR3 gives the full variable domain: NAGVMQNPRHLVRRRGQEARLRCSPMKGHSHVYWYRQLPEEGLKFMVYLQKENIIDESGMPKERFSAEFPKEGPSILRIQQVVRGDSAAYFCASSSSTDTQYFGPGTRLTVL.

The rearrangement uses TRBV7-9 and TRBJ2-7; D is uncertain. Germline values: CDR1 SEHNR, CDR2 FQNEAQ (reference sequence). The CDR3 length is 11 residues. The V gene lost 7 bases and the J gene lost 5 bases, with 9 bases spanning the gap. CDR3 sequence: CASTPADEQYF. The DNA of the CDR3 is TGTGCCAGCACCCCTGCGGACGAGCAGTACTTC.

The V gene is TRBV28, the J gene TRBJ1-1, with D possibly matching TRBD1 (5 bases). V lost 3 bases and J lost 1, with 12 bases in between. CDR1 MDHEN and CDR2 SYDVKM come from the germline V gene. CDR3 size: 15 residues. The CDR3 here is CASSFREETNTEAFF. The CDR3 region has the DNA TGTGCCAGCAGTTTCAGGGAGGAAACGAACACTGAAGCTTTCTTT.

The V call is TRBV6-2 or TRBV6-3, the J call TRBJ2-7; D ambiguous. The V end was cut by 2 bases, the J end by 5 bases, with 13 bases between. The CDR3 length is 14 residues. CDR1 and CDR2 from the germline V gene are MNHEY and SVGEGT. CDR3 amino acids: CASSYAYDGDEQYF. The DNA of the CDR3 is TGTGCCAGCAGTTACGCATACGACGGAGACGAGCAGTACTTC.

The chain uses TRBV28 and TRBJ2-1, with a weak D call TRBD2 (6 bases). V shed 8 bases and J shed 8 bases, with 19 bases lying between them. The CDR3 is made up of 14 amino acids. The germline CDR1 and CDR2 sequences are MDHEN and SYDVKM. The CDR3 coding sequence is TGTGCCAGCGGGGCTTGGGTGGGGGAGGATGAGCAGTTCTTC. Protein: CASGAWVGEDEQFF.

J is TRBJ2-7 and V is TRBV9, with a weak D call TRBD2 (6 bases). The CDR3 covers 12 residues. The germline gives CDR1 SGDLS, CDR2 YYNGEE. V gave up 3 bases and J gave up 7 bases, with 11 bases separating them. The CDR3 DNA follows: TGTGCCAGCAGCGGGGGAGGAAGGGAGCAGTACTTC. As protein: CASSGGGREQYF.

The chain carries TRBV18 and TRBJ2-3, with D uncertain. Germline V gene lookup returns CDR1 KGHSH and CDR2 LQKENI. Trimming took off 1 base at V and 2 bases at J, with 10 bases between the two ends. The CDR3 is 15 amino acids. CDR3 region: CASSPQAQTTDTQYF. As DNA, the CDR3 is TGTGCCAGCTCACCACAGGCACAGACCACAGATACGCAGTATTTT.

The V call is TRBV9, the J call TRBJ2-7, with a possible D match to TRBD1 (5 bases). Germline assignment: CDR1 SGDLS and CDR2 YYNGEE. The CDR3 contains 14 residues. V was trimmed by 3 bases and J by 2 bases, leaving 12 bases between them. The CDR3 DNA sequence: TGTGCCAGCAGCGGGACATCAGGAGCCTACGAGCAGTACTTC. Translated: CASSGTSGAYEQYF.

This chain uses TRBV6-5 with TRBJ2-7; D is perhaps TRBD1 (5 bases). Germline V lookup: CDR1 MNHEY, CDR2 SVGAGI. Trimming shortened V by 2 bases and J by 4 bases, and 12 bases separated the two germline ends. The CDR3 spans 14 residues. CDR3 in amino acids: CASSYRRRGYEQYF. For the CDR3, the DNA is TGTGCCAGCAGTTACCGCCGTAGGGGTTACGAGCAGTACTTC.

The chain has TRBV30 and TRBJ2-3; D is possibly TRBD2 (5 bases). The CDR3 length is 17 residues. Germline loops: CDR1 GTSNPN, CDR2 SVGIG (reference sequence). Trimming removed 1 base from V and 0 bases from J, with 17 bases in between. CDR3 bases: TGTGCCTGGAGTGGCCCCCTCTACCGGGAAAGCACAGATACGCAGTATTTT. It codes for CAWSGPLYRESTDTQYF.

This chain joins TRBV7-2 and TRBJ2-5; TRBD1 agrees at 12 bases. V dropped 6 bases and J dropped 1; count of bases not matched to a gene: 3. Germline assignment: CDR1 SGHTA and CDR2 FQGNSA. The CDR3 is made up of 15 amino acids. The CDR3 protein is CASRMGQGAQETQYF. CDR3 DNA: TGTGCCAGCAGAATGGGACAGGGGGCCCAAGAGACCCAGTACTTC.

V usage is TRBV7-8 and J usage is TRBJ2-6; tentative D call: TRBD1 (5 bases). Germline V lookup: CDR1 SGHVS, CDR2 FQNEAQ. The CDR3 loop spans 17 amino acids. The ends were cut back, 1 base at V and 2 bases at J, with 12 bases in the middle. DNA for the CDR3: TGTGCCAGCAGCTTAGTCCCCAGGGTTGCTGGGGCCAACGTCCTGACTTTC. Protein sequence: CASSLVPRVAGANVLTF.

This chain uses TRBV29-1 with TRBJ2-1, with 11 bases that match TRBD1. In germline, CDR1 is SQVTM, CDR2 ANQGSEA. The CDR3 contains 14 residues. Trimming removed 4 bases from V and 2 bases from J; junction bases left unmatched: 1. CDR3 protein: CSVAGQGAYNEQFF. CDR3 DNA: TGCAGCGTTGCGGGACAGGGGGCCTACAATGAGCAGTTCTTC.

This rearrangement joins TRBV18 to TRBJ1-3, with 7 bases aligning to TRBD1. The CDR3 extends over 16 amino acids. Trimming cost V 2 bases and J 0 bases; bases outside gene matches: 4. CDR1 is KGHSH, CDR2 LQKENI, per germline. The CDR3 here is CASSPGQARSGNTIYF. The CDR3 bases are TGTGCCAGCTCACCAGGACAGGCGCGCTCTGGAAACACCATATATTTT.

This clone was observed a handful of times. The CDR3 loop reads CASSLTSYNSPLHF. The CDR3 region has the DNA TGTGCCAGCAGCCTAACCTCCTATAATTCACCCCTCCACTTT. The V gene is TRBV28, the J gene TRBJ1-6; D call uncertain. V lost 6 bases and J lost 0, with 6 bases in between. The CDR3 sequence is 14 residues long. In germline, CDR1 is MDHEN, CDR2 SYDVKM.

V usage is TRBV20-1 and J usage is TRBJ1-3; 7 nucleotides line up with TRBD1. Trimming removed 3 bases from V and 0 bases from J; junction bases left unmatched: 8. Looked up from germline, CDR1 is DFQATT and CDR2 is SNEGSKA (reference sequence). CDR3 size: 16 residues. Written as DNA, the CDR3 is TGCAGTGCTAGTACAGGGGTCCCGAGCTCTGGAAACACCATATATTTT. Protein product: CSASTGVPSSGNTIYF.